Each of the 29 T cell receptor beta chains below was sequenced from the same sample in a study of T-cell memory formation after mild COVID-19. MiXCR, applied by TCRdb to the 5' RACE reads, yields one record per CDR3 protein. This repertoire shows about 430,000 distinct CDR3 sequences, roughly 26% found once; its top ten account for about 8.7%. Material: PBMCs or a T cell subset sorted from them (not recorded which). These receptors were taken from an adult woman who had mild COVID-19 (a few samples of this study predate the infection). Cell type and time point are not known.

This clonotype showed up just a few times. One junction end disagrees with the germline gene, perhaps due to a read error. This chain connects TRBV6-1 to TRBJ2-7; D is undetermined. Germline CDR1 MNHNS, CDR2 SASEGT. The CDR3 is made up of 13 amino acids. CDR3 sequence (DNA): TGTGCCAGCAGCGAAGCCGCAACATACGAGCAGTACTTC. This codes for CASSEAATYEQYF.

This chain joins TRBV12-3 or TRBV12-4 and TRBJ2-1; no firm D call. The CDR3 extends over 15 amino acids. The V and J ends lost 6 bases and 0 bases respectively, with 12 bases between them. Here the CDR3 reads CASSPFFSSYNEQFF. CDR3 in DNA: TGTGCCAGCAGCCCCTTTTTTAGCTCCTACAATGAGCAGTTCTTC.

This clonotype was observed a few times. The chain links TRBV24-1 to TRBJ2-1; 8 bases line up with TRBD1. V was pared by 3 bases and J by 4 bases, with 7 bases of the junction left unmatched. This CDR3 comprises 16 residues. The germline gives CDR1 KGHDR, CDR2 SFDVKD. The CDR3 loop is CATSDGDRYSYNEQFF. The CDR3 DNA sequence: TGTGCCACCAGTGATGGGGACAGGTACTCTTACAATGAGCAGTTCTTC.

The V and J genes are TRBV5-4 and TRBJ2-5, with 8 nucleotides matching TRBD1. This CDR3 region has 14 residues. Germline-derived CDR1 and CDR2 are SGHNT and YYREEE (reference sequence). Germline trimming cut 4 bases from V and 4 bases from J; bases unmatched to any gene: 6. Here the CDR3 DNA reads TGTGCCAGCAGCCCACAGGGGGACGGAGAGACCCAGTACTTC. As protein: CASSPQGDGETQYF.

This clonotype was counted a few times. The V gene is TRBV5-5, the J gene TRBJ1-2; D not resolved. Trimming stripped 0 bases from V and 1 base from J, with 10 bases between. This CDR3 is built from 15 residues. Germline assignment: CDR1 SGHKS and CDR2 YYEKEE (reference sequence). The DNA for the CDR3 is TGTGCCAGCAGCTTGGGTGCGATGGATAACTATGGCTACACCTTC. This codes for CASSLGAMDNYGYTF.

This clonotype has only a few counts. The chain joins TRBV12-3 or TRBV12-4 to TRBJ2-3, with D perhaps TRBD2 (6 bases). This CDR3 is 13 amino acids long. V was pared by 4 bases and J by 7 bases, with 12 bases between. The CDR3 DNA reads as TGTGCCAGCAGTTGGAGGGGTGGGAATACGCAGTATTTT. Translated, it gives CASSWRGGNTQYF.

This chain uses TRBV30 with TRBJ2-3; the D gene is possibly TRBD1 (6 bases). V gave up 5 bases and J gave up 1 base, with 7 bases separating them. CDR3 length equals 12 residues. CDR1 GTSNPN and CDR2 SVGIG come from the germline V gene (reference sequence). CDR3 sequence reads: CAWEGGTDTQYF. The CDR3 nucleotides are TGTGCCTGGGAGGGGGGCACAGATACGCAGTATTTT.

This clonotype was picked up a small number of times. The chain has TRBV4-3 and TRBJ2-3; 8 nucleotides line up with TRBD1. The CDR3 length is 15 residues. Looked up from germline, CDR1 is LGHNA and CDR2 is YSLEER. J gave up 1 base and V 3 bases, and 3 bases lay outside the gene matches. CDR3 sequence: CASSQQGAGTDTQYF. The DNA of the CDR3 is TGCGCCAGCAGCCAGCAGGGGGCCGGCACAGATACGCAGTATTTT.

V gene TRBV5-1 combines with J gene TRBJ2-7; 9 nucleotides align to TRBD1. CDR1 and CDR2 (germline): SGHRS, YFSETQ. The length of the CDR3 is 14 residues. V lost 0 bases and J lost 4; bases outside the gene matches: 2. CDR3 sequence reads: CASSLGDRVYEQYF. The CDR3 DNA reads TGCGCCAGCAGCTTGGGGGACAGGGTTTACGAGCAGTACTTC.

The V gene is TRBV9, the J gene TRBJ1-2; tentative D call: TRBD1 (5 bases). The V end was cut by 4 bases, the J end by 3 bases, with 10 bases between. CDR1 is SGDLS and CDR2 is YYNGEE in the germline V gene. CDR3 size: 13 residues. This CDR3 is CASSPARDYGYTF. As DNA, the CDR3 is TGTGCCAGCAGCCCTGCCAGGGACTATGGCTACACCTTC.

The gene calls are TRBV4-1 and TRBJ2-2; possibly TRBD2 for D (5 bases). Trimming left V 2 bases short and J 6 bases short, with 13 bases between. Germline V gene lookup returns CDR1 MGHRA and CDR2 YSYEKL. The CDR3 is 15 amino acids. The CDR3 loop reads CASSQISGWSGELFF. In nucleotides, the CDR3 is TGCGCCAGCAGCCAAATTTCGGGGTGGTCCGGGGAGCTGTTTTTT.

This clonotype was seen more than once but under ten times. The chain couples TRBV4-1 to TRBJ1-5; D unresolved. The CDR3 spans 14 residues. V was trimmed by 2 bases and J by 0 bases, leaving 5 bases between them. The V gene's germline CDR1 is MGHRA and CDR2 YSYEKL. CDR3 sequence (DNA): TGCGCCAGCAGCCAACGGGATAGCAATCAGCCCCAGCATTTT. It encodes CASSQRDSNQPQHF.

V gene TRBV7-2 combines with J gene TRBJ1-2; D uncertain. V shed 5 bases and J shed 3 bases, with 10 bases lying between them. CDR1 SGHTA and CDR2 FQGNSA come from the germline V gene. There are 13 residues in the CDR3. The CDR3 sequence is CASSQTPDYGYTF. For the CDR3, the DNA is TGTGCCAGCAGCCAGACACCGGACTATGGCTACACCTTC.

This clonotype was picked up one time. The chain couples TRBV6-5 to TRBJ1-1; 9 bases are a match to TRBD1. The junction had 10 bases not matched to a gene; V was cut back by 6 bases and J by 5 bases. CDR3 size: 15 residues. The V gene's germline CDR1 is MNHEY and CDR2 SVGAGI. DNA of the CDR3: TGTGCCAGCAGAGGGGGGACAGGGAGGGCAACTGAAGCTTTCTTT. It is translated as CASRGGTGRATEAFF.

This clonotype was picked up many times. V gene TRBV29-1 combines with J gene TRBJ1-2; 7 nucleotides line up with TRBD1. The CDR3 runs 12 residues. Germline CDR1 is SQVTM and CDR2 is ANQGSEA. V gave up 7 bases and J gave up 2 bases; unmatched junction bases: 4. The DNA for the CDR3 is TGCAGCGCCCTGGGACAGAACTATGGCTACACCTTC. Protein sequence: CSALGQNYGYTF.

The CDR3 protein is CASSLEQGRNIQYF. The CDR3 DNA reads TGCGCCAGCAGCTTGGAACAGGGCAGAAACATTCAGTACTTC. The chain recombines TRBV5-1 with TRBJ2-4, with D maybe TRBD1 (6 bases). V gave up 0 bases and J gave up 6 bases, with 10 bases separating them. This CDR3 comprises 14 residues. Germline CDR1 is SGHRS and CDR2 is YFSETQ.

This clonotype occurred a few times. CDR3 DNA: TGTGCCAGCAGCGGACGGGACTCTTCTAGCACAGATACGCAGTATTTT. This codes for CASSGRDSSSTDTQYF. This chain connects TRBV7-9 to TRBJ2-3, with D maybe TRBD2 (6 bases). The germline V gene has CDR1 SEHNR and CDR2 FQNEAQ (reference sequence). This CDR3 is built from 16 residues. V was shortened by 5 bases and J by 0 bases, with 15 bases between the two germline ends.

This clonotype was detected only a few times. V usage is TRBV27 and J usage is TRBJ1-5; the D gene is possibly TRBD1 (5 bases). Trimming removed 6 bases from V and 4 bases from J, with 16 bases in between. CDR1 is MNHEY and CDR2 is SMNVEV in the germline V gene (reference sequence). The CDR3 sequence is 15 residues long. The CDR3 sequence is CASSRDGAQNQPQHF. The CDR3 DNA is TGTGCCAGCAGCCGCGATGGGGCCCAAAATCAGCCCCAGCATTTT.

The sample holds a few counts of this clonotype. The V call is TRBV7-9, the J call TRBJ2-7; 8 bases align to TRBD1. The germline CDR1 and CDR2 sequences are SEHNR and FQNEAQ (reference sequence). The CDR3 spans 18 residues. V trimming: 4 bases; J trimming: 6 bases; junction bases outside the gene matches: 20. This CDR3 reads CASSSGIRGQSSWREQYF. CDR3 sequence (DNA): TGTGCCAGCAGCTCAGGGATCAGGGGGCAAAGTAGCTGGCGCGAGCAGTACTTC.

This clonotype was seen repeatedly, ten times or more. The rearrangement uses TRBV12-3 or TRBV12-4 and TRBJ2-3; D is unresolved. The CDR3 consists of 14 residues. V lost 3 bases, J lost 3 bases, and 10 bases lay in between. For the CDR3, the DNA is TGTGCCAGCAGTTTGAGCGCCGGGACAGATACGCAGTATTTT. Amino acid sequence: CASSLSAGTDTQYF.

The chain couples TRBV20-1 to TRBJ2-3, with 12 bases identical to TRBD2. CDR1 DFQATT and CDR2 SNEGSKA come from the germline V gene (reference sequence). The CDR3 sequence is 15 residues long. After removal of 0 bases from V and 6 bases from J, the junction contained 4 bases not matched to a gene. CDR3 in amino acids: CSAREGTSGRDTQYF. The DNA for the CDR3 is TGCAGTGCTAGAGAGGGAACTAGCGGGAGGGATACGCAGTATTTT.

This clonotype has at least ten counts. For the CDR3, the DNA is TGCGCCAGCAGGAGTGGCAGGGGGCTGGGCACTGAAGCTTTCTTT. Protein product: CASRSGRGLGTEAFF. This rearrangement joins TRBV5-1 to TRBJ1-1, with TRBD1 identical over 8 bases. CDR3 length equals 15 residues. From germline, CDR1 is SGHRS and CDR2 YFSETQ. Unmatched junction bases numbered 10, after V lost 5 bases and J lost 4 bases.

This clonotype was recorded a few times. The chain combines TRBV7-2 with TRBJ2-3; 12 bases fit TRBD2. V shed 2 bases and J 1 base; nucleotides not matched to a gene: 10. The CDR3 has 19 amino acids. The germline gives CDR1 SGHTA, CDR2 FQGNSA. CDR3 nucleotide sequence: TGTGCCAGCAGCTTACGACTAGCGGGAGTGGGGTCTCGCACAGATACGCAGTATTTT. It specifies CASSLRLAGVGSRTDTQYF.

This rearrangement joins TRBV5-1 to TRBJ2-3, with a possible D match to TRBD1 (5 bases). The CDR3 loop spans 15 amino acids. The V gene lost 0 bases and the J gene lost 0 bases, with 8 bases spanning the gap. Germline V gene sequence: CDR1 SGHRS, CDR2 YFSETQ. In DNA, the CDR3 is TGCGCCAGCAGCTTGGCAGGGAAGAGCACAGATACGCAGTATTTT. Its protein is CASSLAGKSTDTQYF.

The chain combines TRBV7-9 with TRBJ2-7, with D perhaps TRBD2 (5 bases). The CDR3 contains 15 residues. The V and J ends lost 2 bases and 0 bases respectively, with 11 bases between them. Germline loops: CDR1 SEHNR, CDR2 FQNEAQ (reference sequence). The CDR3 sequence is CASSLQGRSSYEQYF. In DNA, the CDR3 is TGTGCCAGCAGCTTACAAGGGAGAAGCTCCTACGAGCAGTACTTC.

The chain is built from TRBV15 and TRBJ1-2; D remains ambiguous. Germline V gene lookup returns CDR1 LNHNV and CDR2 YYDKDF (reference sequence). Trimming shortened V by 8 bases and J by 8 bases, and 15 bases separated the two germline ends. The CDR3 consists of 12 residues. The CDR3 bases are TGTGCCACCGGGATGCAGGAAGGAGGCTACACCTTC. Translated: CATGMQEGGYTF.

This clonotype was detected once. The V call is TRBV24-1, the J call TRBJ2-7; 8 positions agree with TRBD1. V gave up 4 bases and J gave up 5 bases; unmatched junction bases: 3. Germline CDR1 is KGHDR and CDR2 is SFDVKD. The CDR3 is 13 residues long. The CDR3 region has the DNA TGTGCCACCAGTGACACGGACAGGGACGAGCAGTACTTC. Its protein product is CATSDTDRDEQYF.

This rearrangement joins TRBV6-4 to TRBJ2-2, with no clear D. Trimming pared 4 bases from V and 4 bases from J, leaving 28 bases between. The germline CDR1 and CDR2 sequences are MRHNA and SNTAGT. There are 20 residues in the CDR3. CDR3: CASSGLERPPTQTSTGELFF. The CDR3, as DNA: TGTGCCAGCAGTGGACTTGAGCGTCCCCCAACTCAAACCAGCACCGGGGAGCTGTTTTTT.

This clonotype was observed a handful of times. The CDR3 reads CASSLESRAASTDTQYF. The CDR3 nucleotides are TGTGCCAGCAGCTTAGAAAGTCGCGCCGCTAGCACAGATACGCAGTATTTT. V gene TRBV7-2 combines with J gene TRBJ2-3; D is unresolved. V was cut by 1 base and J by 0 bases, with 14 bases left in between. Germline V CDR1 and CDR2: SGHTA, FQGNSA. The CDR3 consists of 17 residues. The full variable domain, rest sourced from reference TRBV7-2 and TRBJ2-3, is GAGVSQSPSNKVTEKGKDVELRCDPISGHTALYWYRQSLGQGLEFLIYFQGNSAPDKSGLPSDRFSAERTGGSVSTLTIQRTQQEDSAVYLCASSLESRAASTDTQYFGPGTRLTVL.